This is a list of T cell receptor beta chains from one sample in a study of shared clonotypes between healthy human individuals. TCRdb keeps only in-frame clones here, not all; method: immunoSEQ multiplex PCR. The sample has over a million clones; about 75% are singletons. Sequencing used memory CD4+ T cells sorted from blood. The receptor source for this set is a man aged 18 to 30 in good health. CDR3s include the opening cysteine and the closing phenylalanine or tryptophan. The D gene is left open where the match is weak. Clone size is not always given. Where it is, it says once, few, many or a class for expanded clones.

TRBJ2-5,TRBV5-4,TRBD2,.,TGTGCCAGCAGCTTGGATACTAGCGGGATTGAGACCCAGTACTTC,CASSLDTSGIETQYF
TRBJ2-3,TRBV29-1,TRBD1,.,TGCAGCGGTGACAGGGAAGTCCCAGATACGCAGTATTTT,CSGDREVPDTQYF
TRBJ2-2,TRBV19,.,.,TGTGCCAGTAGTATAGAACAGGGATTAACCGGGGAGCTGTTTTTT,CASSIEQGLTGELFF
TRBJ1-6,TRBV6-1,.,many,TGTGCCAGCAGTGAAAAAATGGGGGACGGAACTTATAATTCACCCCTCCACTTT,CASSEKMGDGTYNSPLHF
TRBJ2-7,TRBV11-2,TRBD2,.,TGTGCCAGCAGCGCGCAAGCTAGCGGCTACGAGCAGTACTTC,CASSAQASGYEQYF
TRBJ2-1,TRBV11-2,.,.,TGTGCCAGCAGCTCAGGGGAAGTCGGGGAGCAGTTCTTC,CASSSGEVGEQFF
TRBJ2-1,TRBV5-1,.,.,TGCGCCAGCAGCTCTCATTTATACAATGAGCAGTTCTTC,CASSSHLYNEQFF
TRBJ2-5,TRBV5-1,TRBD2,.,TGCGCCAGCAGCTTGGCTTCGGGGGGGCGAGAGACCCAGTACTTC,CASSLASGGRETQYF
TRBJ2-5,TRBV5-1,TRBD2,few,TGCGCCAGCACGAGCGGGACCTATCGGGAAGAGACCCAGTACTTC,CASTSGTYREETQYF
TRBJ2-7,TRBV7-2,TRBD2,.,TGTGCCAGCAGCTTACCGAGCGGGGGAAATTACGAGCAGTACTTC,CASSLPSGGNYEQYF
TRBJ2-7,TRBV4-1,.,.,TGCGCCAGCAGCCAAGGTCGGAAGCTGGCCTACGAGCAGTACTTC,CASSQGRKLAYEQYF
TRBJ1-4,TRBV28,.,.,TGTGCCACCAGAAACTCTCGACTTGAAAAACTGTTTTTT,CATRNSRLEKLFF
TRBJ2-7,TRBV10-2,.,.,TGCGCCAGCAAGCAAGGGGAGACCTACGAGCAGTACTTC,CASKQGETYEQYF
TRBJ2-3,TRBV7-2,TRBD2,.,TGTGCCAGCAGCTCCCGACTAGCGGGGACCCGCACAGATACGCAGTATTTT,CASSSRLAGTRTDTQYF
TRBJ1-1,TRBV18,.,many,TGTGCCAGCTCACGGCAGGGATCCAACACTGAAGCTTTCTTT,CASSRQGSNTEAFF
TRBJ2-7,TRBV10-3,.,.,TGTGCCATCAGACAGACAGACTACGAGCAGTACTTC,CAIRQTDYEQYF
TRBJ1-2,TRBV6-1,.,.,TGTGCCAGCAGTGAAGTCGGCAGTGGGTATGGCTACACCTTC,CASSEVGSGYGYTF